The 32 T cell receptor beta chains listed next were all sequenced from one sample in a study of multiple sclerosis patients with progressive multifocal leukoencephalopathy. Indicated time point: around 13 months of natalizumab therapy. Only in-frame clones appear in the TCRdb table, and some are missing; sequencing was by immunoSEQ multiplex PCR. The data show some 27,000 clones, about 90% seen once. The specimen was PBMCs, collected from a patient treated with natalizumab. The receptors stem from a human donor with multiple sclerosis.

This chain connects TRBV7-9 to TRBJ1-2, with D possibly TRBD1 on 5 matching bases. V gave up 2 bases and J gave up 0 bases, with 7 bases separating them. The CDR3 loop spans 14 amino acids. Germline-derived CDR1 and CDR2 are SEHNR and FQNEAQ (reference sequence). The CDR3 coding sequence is TGTGCCAGCAGCTTATCAGGGTCTAACTATGGCTACACCTTC. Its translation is CASSLSGSNYGYTF.

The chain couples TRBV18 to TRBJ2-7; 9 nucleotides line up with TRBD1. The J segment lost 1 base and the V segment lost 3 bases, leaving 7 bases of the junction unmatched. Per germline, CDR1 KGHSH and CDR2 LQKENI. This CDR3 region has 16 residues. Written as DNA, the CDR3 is TGTGCCAGCTCACCCGCGGACAGGGGAGTATCCTACGAGCAGTACTTC. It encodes CASSPADRGVSYEQYF. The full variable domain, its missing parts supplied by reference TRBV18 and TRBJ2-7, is NAGVMQNPRHLVRRRGQEARLRCSPMKGHSHVYWYRQLPEEGLKFMVYLQKENIIDESGMPKERFSAEFPKEGPSILRIQQVVRGDSAAYFCASSPADRGVSYEQYFGPGTRLTVT.

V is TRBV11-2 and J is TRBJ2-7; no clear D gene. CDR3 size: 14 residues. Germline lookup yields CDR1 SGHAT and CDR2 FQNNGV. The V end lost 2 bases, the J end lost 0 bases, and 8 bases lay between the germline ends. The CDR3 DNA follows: TGTGCCAGCAGCTTAACGGGCATCTCCTACGAGCAGTACTTC. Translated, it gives CASSLTGISYEQYF.

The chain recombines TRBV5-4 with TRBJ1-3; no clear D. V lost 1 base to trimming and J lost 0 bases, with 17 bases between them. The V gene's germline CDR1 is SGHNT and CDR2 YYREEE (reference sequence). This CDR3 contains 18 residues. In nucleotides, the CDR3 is TGTGCCAGCAGCTTGAAGGAGGGATCTGTGAGCTCTGGAAACACCATATATTTT. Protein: CASSLKEGSVSSGNTIYF.

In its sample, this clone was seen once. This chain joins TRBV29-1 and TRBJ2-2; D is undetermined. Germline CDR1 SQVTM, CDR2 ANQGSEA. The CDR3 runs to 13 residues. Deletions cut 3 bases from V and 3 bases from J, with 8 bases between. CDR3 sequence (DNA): TGCAGCGTTGATGACTCCGACACCGGGGAGCTGTTTTTT. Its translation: CSVDDSDTGELFF.

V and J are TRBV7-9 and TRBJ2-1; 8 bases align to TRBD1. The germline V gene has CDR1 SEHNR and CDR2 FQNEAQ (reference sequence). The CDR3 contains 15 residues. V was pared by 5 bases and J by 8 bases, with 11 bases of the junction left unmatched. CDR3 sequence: CASSPQIKDRDEQFF. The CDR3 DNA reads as TGTGCCAGCAGCCCCCAAATCAAGGACAGGGATGAGCAGTTCTTC.

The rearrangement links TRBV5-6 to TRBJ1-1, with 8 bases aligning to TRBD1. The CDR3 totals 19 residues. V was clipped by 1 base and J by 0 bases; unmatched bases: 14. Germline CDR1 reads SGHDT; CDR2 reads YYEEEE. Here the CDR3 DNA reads TGTGCCAGCAGCTTGTTGCGTTTGGGTGCAGGGGGCCTGAACACTGAAGCTTTCTTT. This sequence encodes CASSLLRLGAGGLNTEAFF.

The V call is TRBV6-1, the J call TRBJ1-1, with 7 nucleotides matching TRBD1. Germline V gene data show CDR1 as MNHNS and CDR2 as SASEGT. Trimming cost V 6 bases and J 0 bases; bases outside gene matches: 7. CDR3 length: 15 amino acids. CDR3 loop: CASRIRQGMNTEAFF. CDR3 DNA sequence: TGTGCCAGCAGGATACGACAGGGAATGAACACTGAAGCTTTCTTT.

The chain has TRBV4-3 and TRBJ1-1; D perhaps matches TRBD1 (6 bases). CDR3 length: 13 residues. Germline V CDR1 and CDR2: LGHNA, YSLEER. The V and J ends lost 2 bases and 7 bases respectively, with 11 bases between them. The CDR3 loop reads CASSQWKGVEAFF. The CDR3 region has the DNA TGCGCCAGCAGCCAATGGAAGGGGGTTGAAGCTTTCTTT.

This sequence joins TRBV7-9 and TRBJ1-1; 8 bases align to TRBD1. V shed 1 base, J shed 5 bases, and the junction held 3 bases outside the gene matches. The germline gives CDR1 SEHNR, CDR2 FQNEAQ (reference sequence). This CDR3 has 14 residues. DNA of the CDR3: TGTGCCAGCAGCTTAGGGGACAGGAGAACTGAAGCTTTCTTT. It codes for CASSLGDRRTEAFF.

The chain's CDR3 is CASSLTGGNEQYF. For the CDR3, the DNA is TGCGCCAGCAGTTTGACAGGGGGTAATGAGCAGTACTTC. This chain joins TRBV10-2 and TRBJ2-7, with 9 bases that match TRBD1. CDR3 size: 13 residues. V lost 5 bases, J lost 7 bases, and 6 bases stayed unmatched. Germline assignment: CDR1 WSHSY and CDR2 SAAADI.

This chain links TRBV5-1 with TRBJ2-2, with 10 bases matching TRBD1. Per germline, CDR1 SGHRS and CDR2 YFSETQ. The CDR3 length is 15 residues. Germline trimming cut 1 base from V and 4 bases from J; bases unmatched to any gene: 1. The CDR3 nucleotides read TGCGCCAGCAGCTTGAGGACAGGGGGCACCGGGGAGCTGTTTTTT. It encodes CASSLRTGGTGELFF.

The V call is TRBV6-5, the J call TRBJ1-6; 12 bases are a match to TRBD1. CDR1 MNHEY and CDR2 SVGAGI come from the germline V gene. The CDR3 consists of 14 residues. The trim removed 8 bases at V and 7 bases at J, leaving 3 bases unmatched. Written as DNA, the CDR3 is TGTGCCAGCGGGACAGGGGGCAAAAATTCACCCCTCCACTTT. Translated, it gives CASGTGGKNSPLHF.

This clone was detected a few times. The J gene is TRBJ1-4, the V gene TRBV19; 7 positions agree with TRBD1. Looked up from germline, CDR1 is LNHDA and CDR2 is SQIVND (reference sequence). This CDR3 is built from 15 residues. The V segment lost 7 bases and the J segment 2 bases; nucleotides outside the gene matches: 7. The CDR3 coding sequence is TGTGCCAGTAACAAACAGGGGAGCACTAATGAAAAACTGTTTTTT. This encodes CASNKQGSTNEKLFF.

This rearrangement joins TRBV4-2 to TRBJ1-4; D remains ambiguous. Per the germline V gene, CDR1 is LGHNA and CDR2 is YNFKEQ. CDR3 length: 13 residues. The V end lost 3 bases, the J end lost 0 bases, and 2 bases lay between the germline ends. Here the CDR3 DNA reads TGTGCCAGCAGCCAGACAACTAATGAAAAACTGTTTTTT. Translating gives CASSQTTNEKLFF.

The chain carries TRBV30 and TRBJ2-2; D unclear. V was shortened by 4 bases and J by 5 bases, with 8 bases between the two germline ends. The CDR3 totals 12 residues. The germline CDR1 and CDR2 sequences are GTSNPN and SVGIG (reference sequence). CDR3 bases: TGTGCCTGGATAACCGGGACCGGGGAGCTGTTTTTT. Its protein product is CAWITGTGELFF.

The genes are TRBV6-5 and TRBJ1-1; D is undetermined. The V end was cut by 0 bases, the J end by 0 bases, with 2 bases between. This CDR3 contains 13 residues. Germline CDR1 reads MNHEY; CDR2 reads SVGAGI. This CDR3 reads CASSYSLNTEAFF. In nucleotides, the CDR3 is TGTGCCAGCAGTTACTCCTTGAACACTGAAGCTTTCTTT.

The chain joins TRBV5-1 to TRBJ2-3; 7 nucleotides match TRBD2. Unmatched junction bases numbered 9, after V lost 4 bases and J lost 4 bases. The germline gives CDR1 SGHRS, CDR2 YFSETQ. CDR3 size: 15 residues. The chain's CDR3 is CASSPGLVVADTQYF. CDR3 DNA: TGCGCCAGCAGCCCTGGACTAGTCGTCGCAGATACGCAGTATTTT.

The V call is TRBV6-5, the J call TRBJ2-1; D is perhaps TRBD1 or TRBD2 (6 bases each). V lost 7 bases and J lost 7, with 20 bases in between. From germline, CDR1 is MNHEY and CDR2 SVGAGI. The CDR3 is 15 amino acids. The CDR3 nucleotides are TGTGCCAGCACCACGACGTGGGGGGCGCAGAATGAGCAGTTCTTC. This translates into CASTTTWGAQNEQFF.

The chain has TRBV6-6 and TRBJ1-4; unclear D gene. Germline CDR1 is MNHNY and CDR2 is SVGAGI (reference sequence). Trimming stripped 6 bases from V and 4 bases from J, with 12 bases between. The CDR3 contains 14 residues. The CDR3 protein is CASSPREFNEKLFF. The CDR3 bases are TGTGCCAGCAGCCCTCGGGAATTTAATGAAAAACTGTTTTTT.

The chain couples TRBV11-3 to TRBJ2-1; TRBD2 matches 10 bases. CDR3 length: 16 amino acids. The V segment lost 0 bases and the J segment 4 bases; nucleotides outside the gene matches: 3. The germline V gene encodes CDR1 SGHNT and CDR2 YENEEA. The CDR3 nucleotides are TGTGCCAGCAGCTTAGATGGAGCGGGGGGGTACAATGAGCAGTTCTTC. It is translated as CASSLDGAGGYNEQFF.

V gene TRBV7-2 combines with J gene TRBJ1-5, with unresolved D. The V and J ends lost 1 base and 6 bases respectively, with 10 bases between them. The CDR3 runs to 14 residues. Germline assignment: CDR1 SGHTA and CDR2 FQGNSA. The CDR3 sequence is CASSLGLGVQPQHF. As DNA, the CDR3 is TGTGCCAGCAGCTTAGGGTTAGGTGTTCAGCCCCAGCATTTT. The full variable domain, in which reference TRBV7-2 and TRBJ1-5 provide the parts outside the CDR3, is GAGVSQSPSNKVTEKGKDVELRCDPISGHTALYWYRQSLGQGLEFLIYFQGNSAPDKSGLPSDRFSAERTGGSVSTLTIQRTQQEDSAVYLCASSLGLGVQPQHFGDGTRLSIL.

CDR3 DNA sequence: TGCGCCAGCAGTGCTAGCGGGTCTGGGATCACCGGGGAGCTGTTTTTT. Its translation: CASSASGSGITGELFF. The chain couples TRBV10-1 to TRBJ2-2; 8 bases are a match to TRBD2. This CDR3 has 16 amino acids. CDR1 and CDR2 from the germline V gene are WNHNN and SYGVQD (reference sequence). Unmatched junction bases numbered 8, after V lost 4 bases and J lost 4 bases.

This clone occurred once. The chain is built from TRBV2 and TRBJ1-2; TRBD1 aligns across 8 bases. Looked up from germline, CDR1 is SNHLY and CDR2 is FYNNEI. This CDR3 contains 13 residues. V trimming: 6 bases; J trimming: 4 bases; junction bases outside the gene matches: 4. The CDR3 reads CASRRTGPYGYTF. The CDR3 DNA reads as TGTGCCAGCAGGCGGACAGGGCCCTATGGCTACACCTTC.

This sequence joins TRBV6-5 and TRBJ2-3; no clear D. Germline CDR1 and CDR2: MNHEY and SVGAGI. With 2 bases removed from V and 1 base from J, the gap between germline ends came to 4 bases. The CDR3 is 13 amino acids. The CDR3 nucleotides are TGTGCCAGCAGTTACGGAGGCACAGATACGCAGTATTTT. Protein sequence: CASSYGGTDTQYF.

This chain's CDR3 is CASSKQGYEQFF. The CDR3 DNA is TGTGCCAGCAGCAAACAGGGTTATGAGCAGTTCTTC. The chain carries TRBV28 and TRBJ2-1; D may be TRBD1 (6 bases). Germline CDR1 MDHEN, CDR2 SYDVKM. V was pared by 6 bases and J by 8 bases, with 11 bases between. This CDR3 is 12 amino acids long.

This chain's CDR3 is CASSLVGWGETQYF. CDR3 sequence (DNA): TGTGCCAGCAGCTTAGTCGGATGGGGGGAGACCCAGTACTTC. This chain joins TRBV7-8 and TRBJ2-5; D could derive from TRBD1 or TRBD2 (5 bases each). The CDR3 loop spans 14 amino acids. The germline gives CDR1 SGHVS, CDR2 FQNEAQ. The V end was cut by 1 base, the J end by 5 bases, with 11 bases between.

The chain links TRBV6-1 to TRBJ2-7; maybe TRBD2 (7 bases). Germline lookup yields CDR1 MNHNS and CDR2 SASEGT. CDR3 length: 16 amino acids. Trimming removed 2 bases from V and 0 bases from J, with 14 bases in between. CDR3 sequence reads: CASSEWGGLSSYEQYF. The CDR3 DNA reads TGTGCCAGCAGTGAATGGGGGGGCCTAAGCTCCTACGAGCAGTACTTC.

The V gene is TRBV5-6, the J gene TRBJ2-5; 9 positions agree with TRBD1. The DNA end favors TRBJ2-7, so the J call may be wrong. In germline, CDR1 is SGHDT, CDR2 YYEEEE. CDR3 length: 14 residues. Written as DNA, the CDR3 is TGTGCCAGCAGCGGACAGGGGACCCTGGGCGAGCAGTACTTC. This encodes CASSGQGTLGEQYF.

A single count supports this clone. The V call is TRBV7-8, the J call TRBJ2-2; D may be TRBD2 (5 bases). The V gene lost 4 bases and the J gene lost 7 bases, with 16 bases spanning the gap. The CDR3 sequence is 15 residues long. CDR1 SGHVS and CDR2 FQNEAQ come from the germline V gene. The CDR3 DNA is TGTGCCAGCAGCTCCTACGTGGGGAGCGGCGGGGAGCTGTTTTTT. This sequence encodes CASSSYVGSGGELFF.

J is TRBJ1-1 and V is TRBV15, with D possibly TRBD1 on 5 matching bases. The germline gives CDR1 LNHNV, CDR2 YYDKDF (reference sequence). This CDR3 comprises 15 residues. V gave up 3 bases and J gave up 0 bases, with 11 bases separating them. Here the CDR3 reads CATSSSRGMNTEAFF. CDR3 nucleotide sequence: TGTGCCACCAGCAGCAGTCGGGGGATGAACACTGAAGCTTTCTTT.

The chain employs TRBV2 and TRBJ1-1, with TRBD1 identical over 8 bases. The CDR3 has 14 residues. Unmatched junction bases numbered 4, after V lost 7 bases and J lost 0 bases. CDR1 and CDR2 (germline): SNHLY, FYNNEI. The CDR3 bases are TGTGCCAGCACTTTGACAGGGGTGAACACTGAAGCTTTCTTT. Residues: CASTLTGVNTEAFF.